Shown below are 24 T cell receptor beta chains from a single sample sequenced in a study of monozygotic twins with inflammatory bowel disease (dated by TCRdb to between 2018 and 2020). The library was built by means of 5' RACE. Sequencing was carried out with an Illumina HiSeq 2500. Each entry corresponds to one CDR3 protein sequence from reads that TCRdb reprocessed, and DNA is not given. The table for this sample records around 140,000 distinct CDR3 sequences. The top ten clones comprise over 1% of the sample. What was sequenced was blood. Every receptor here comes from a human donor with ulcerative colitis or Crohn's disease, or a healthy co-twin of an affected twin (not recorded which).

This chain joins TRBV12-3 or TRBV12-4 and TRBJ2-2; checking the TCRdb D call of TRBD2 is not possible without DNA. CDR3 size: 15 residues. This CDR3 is CASTSSGRASGELFF.

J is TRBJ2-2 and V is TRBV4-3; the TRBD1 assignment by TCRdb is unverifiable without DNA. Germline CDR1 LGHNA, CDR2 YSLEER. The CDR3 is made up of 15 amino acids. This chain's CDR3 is CASSQGLRDTGELFF.

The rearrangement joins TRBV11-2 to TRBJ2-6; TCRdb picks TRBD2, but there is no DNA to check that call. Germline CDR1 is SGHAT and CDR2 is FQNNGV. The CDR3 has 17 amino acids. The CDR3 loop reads CASSLGQGETGANVLTF.

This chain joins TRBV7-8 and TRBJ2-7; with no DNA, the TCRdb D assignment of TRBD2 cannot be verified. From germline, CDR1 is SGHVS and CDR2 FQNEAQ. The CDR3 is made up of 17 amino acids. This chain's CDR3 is CASSSRGRGPLYYEQYF.

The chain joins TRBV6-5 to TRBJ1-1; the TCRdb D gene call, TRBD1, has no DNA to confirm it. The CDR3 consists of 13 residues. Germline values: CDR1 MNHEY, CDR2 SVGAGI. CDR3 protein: CVSSYAQGARAFF.

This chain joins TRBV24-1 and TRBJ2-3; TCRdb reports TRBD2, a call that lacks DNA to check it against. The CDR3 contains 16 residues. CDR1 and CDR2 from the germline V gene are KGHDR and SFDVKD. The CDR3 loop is CATSGYLAGGTDTQYF.

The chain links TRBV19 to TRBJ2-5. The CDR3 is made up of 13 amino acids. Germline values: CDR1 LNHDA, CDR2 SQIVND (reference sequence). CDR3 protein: CASSVSQQETQYF.

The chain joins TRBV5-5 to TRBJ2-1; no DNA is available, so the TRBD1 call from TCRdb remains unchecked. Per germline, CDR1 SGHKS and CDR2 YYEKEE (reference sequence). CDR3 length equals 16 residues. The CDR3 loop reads CASSPDPPGNHNEQFF.

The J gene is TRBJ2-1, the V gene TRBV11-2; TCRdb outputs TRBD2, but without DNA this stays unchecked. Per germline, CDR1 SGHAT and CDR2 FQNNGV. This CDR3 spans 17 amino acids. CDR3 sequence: CASSLDMRLASVNEQFF. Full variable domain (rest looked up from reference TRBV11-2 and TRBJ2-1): EAGVAQSPRYKIIEKRQSVAFWCNPISGHATLYWYQQILGQGPKLLIQFQNNGVVDDSQLPKDRFSAERLKGVDSTLKIQPAKLEDSAVYLCASSLDMRLASVNEQFFGPGTRLTVL.

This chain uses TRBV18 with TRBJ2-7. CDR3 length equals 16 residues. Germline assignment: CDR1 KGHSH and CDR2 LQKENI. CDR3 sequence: CASSPEISIPYHEQYF. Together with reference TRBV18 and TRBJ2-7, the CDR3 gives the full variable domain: NAGVMQNPRHLVRRRGQEARLRCSPMKGHSHVYWYRQLPEEGLKFMVYLQKENIIDESGMPKERFSAEFPKEGPSILRIQQVVRGDSAAYFCASSPEISIPYHEQYFGPGTRLTVT.

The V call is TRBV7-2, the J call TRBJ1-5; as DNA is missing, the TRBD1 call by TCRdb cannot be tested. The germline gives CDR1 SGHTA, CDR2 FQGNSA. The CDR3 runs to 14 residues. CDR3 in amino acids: CASSSTGIDQPQHF.

CDR3 protein: CASSLVLGNTEAFF. This rearrangement joins TRBV7-9 to TRBJ1-1. CDR1 and CDR2 from the germline V gene are SEHNR and FQNEAQ (reference sequence). This CDR3 is built from 14 residues.

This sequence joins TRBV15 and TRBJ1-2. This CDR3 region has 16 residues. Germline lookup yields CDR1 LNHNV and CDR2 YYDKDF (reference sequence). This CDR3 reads CATSRVSALPYYGYTF.

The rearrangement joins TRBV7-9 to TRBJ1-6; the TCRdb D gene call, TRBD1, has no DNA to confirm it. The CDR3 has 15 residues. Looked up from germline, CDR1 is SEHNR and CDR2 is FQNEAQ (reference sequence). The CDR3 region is CASHRLTGGNSPLHF.

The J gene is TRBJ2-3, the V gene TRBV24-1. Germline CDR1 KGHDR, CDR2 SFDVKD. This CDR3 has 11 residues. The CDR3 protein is CATSVSDTQYF.

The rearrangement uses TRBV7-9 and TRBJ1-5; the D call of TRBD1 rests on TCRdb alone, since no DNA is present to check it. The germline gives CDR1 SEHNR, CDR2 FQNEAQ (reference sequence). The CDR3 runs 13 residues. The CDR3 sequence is CASSLNTGDARLF.

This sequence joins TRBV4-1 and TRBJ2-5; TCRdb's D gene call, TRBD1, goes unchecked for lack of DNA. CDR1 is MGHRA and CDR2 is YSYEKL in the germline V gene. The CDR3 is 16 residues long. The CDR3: CASSSKFRDGKETQYF.

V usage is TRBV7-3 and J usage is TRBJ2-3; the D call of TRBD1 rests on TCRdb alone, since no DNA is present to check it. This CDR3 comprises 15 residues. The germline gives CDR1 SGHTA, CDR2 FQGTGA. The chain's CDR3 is CASSLRAGITDTQYF.

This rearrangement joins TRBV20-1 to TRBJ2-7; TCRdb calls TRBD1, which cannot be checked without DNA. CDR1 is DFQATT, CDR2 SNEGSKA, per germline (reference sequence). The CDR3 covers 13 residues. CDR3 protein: CSAILDRGNEQYF.

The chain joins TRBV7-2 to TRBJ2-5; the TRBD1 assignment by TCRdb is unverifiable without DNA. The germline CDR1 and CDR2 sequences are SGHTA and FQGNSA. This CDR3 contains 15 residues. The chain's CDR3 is CASSQQGALRETQYF.

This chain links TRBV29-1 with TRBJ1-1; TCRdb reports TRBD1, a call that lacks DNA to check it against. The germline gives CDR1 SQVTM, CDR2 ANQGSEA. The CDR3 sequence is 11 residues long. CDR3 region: CSVGVGTEAFF. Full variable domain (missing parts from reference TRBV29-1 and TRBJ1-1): SAVISQKPSRDICQRGTSLTIQCQVDSQVTMMFWYRQQPGQSLTLIATANQGSEATYESGFVIDKFPISRPNLTFSTLTVSNMSPEDSSIYLCSVGVGTEAFFGQGTRLTVV.

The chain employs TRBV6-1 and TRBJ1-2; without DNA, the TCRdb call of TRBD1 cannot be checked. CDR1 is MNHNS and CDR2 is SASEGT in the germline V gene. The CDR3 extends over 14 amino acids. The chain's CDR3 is CASTATGGGGGYTF.

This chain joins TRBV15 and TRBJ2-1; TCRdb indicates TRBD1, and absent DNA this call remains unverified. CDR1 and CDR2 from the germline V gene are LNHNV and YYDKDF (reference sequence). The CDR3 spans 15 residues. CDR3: CATSREDRGYNEQFF.

The chain's CDR3 is CSARKREGPYEQYF. V is TRBV20-1 and J is TRBJ2-7; as DNA is missing, the TRBD2 call by TCRdb cannot be tested. The CDR3 is 14 residues long. The germline CDR1 and CDR2 sequences are DFQATT and SNEGSKA (reference sequence).